The clone carrying this T cell receptor (beta chain) was seen a few times. These data originate in a study of blood T cells in healthy people across ages. For the second PCR, which ran for roughly 7 to 11 cycles, a sample-barcoded 5' primer and a J-beta primer mix were used. TCRdb independently ran MiXCR on the 5' RACE reads; one entry per CDR3 protein. The top ten clones hold 6.5% to 8.5% of a sample with about 1.7 million distinct CDR3 sequences, 28% of them seen once. The sequence was collected from a woman aged 25 to 45 in good health. Sequenced: blood.

The CDR3 DNA reads TGTGCCAGCAGCTTCGAGACTCCAGGGAGATATGGTACTGAAGCTTTCTTT. Protein: CASSFETPGRYGTEAFF. The V call is TRBV7-2, the J call TRBJ1-1, with D perhaps matching TRBD1 (5 bases). With 3 bases removed from V and 5 bases from J, the gap between germline ends came to 22 bases. The CDR3 contains 17 residues. The germline gives CDR1 SGHTA, CDR2 FQGNSA.